These 8 T cell receptor beta chains originate from one sample sequenced in a study of blood T cell repertoires in COVID-19. The protocol was immunoSEQ multiplex PCR, while the TCRdb copy is restricted to in-frame clones and leaves out a portion. The sample includes around 430,000 clones, about 87% of them seen just once. Material: peripheral blood. The receptor set was obtained from a woman aged 50 to 65 with COVID-19, enrolled during active disease.

This chain joins TRBV30 and TRBJ1-6; TRBD1 agrees at 9 bases. V was clipped by 7 bases and J by 3 bases; unmatched bases: 19. This CDR3 is 19 amino acids long. The germline CDR1 and CDR2 sequences are GTSNPN and SVGIG (reference sequence). CDR3 coding DNA: TGTGCCTCCCCGTCTTCCGGGACAGGGAGCGGGAACTATAATTCACCCCTCCACTTT. As protein: CASPSSGTGSGNYNSPLHF.

CDR3 coding DNA: TGTGCCACCAGCAGAGTTGGGAGTGCCTACGAGCAGTACTTC. It encodes CATSRVGSAYEQYF. The V call is TRBV15, the J call TRBJ2-7, with a tentative D call TRBD2 (5 bases). The CDR3 is 14 amino acids. The germline V gene has CDR1 LNHNV and CDR2 YYDKDF (reference sequence). V lost 1 base and J lost 2, with 9 bases in between.

The rearrangement joins TRBV5-1 to TRBJ2-1; 12 bases line up with TRBD2. CDR1 and CDR2 from the germline V gene are SGHRS and YFSETQ. Trimming cost V 5 bases and J 7 bases; bases outside gene matches: 7. This CDR3 has 15 amino acids. The CDR3 bases are TGCGCCAGCAGGATCGGACTAGCGGGGATGAATGAGCAGTTCTTC. It encodes CASRIGLAGMNEQFF.

The chain has TRBV5-1 and TRBJ1-2; 7 bases fit TRBD1. This CDR3 region has 15 residues. The germline V gene encodes CDR1 SGHRS and CDR2 YFSETQ. V gave up 4 bases and J gave up 4 bases; unmatched junction bases: 10. CDR3 sequence: CASSPNSGQSYGYTF. CDR3 nucleotides: TGCGCCAGCAGCCCTAACTCGGGACAGTCCTATGGCTACACCTTC.

This clone was found once. The DNA of the CDR3 is TGTGCCAGCAGCGCTCCGGGACAGGGGGCTCTGAGCTCTGGAAACACCATATATTTT. It yields the protein CASSAPGQGALSSGNTIYF. The chain employs TRBV9 and TRBJ1-3; 12 nucleotides match TRBD1. CDR3 length: 19 amino acids. Germline assignment: CDR1 SGDLS and CDR2 YYNGEE. Losses at the gene ends were 3 bases for V and 0 bases for J; bases not matched to a gene: 10.

J is TRBJ2-3 and V is TRBV3-1 (or the pseudogene TRBV3-2), with D unclear. The CDR3 is 12 residues long. Germline V gives CDR1 LGHDT, CDR2 YNNKEL (reference sequence). V dropped 2 bases and J dropped 5 bases, with 5 bases sitting between them. In DNA, the CDR3 is TGTGCCAGCAGCCAATCAGGAGATACGCAGTATTTT. Protein: CASSQSGDTQYF.

The CDR3 sequence: CASSPTLGTEAFF. The CDR3 DNA reads as TGCGCCAGCAGCCCGACCCTAGGCACTGAAGCTTTCTTT. The gene calls are TRBV4-1 and TRBJ1-1; D call uncertain. The CDR3 covers 13 residues. Germline V CDR1 and CDR2: MGHRA, YSYEKL. The germline V and J ends were trimmed by 4 bases and 4 bases, with 10 bases remaining between them.

The chain uses TRBV24-1 and TRBJ2-1; D may be TRBD2 (5 bases). Deletions cut 4 bases from V and 5 bases from J, with 14 bases between. Germline V lookup: CDR1 KGHDR, CDR2 SFDVKD. The CDR3 extends over 15 amino acids. Here the CDR3 reads CATSEGGSQHNEQFF. In DNA form, the CDR3 reads TGTGCCACCAGTGAGGGTGGGAGCCAGCACAATGAGCAGTTCTTC.